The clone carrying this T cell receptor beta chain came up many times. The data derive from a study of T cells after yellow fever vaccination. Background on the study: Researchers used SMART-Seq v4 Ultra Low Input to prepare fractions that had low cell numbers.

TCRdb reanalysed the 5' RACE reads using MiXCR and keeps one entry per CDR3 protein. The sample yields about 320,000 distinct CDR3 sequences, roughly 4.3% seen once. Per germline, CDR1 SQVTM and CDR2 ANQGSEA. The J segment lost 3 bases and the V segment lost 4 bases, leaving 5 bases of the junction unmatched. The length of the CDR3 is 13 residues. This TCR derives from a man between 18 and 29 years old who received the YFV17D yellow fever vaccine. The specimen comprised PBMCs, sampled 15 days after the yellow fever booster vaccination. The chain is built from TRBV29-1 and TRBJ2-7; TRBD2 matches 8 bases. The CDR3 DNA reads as TGCAGCGTTGTCCTAGCGGGCTACTACGAGCAGTACTTC. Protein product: CSVVLAGYYEQYF.